This T cell receptor beta chain was captured in a study of regulatory T cells in long-lasting Graves disease. Overall study context: Graves' patients (newly diagnosed) had been on antithyroid drugs under 3 months. Study-wide results and caveats: Exclusively peripheral blood, rather than thyroid tissue, was studied. Persistent disease was characterized by preferential usage of TRBV28, TRBJ1-2 and TRBJ2-5.

Germline V gene lookup returns CDR1 MNHEY and CDR2 SMNVEV (reference sequence). The CDR3 spans 14 residues. Trimming removed 6 bases from V and 5 bases from J, with 16 bases in between. There are many counts of this clonotype. Its antigen remains unidentified. The time point is: newly diagnosed GD, antithyroid drugs for less than 3 months. The TCR library was prepared using RNA isolated from PBMCs. Assembly of TCR beta libraries relied on iRepertoire HTBI primers together with Arm-PCR of CDR3 regions. Each CDR3 protein gets one entry after TCRdb re-called the multiplex PCR reads with MiXCR. Altogether about 200,000 distinct CDR3 sequences are present, roughly 19% being singletons, with the ten largest covering approximately 12%. The sample also formed part of further work on T cells in Graves' hyperthyroidism and ophthalmopathy. That work adds: Most clonotypes that expanded in the thyroid above 0.001 also showed up in blood.

Here the sequenced sample was peripheral blood mononuclear cells (PBMCs), taken at new diagnosis, from a patient treated with antithyroid drugs. This chain links TRBV27 with TRBJ1-2; the D is unclear. The receptor's source is a woman in her 30s with Graves disease. The CDR3 sequence: CASSPWGEPYGYTF. CDR3 bases: TGTGCCAGCAGCCCCTGGGGAGAACCTTATGGCTACACCTTC.